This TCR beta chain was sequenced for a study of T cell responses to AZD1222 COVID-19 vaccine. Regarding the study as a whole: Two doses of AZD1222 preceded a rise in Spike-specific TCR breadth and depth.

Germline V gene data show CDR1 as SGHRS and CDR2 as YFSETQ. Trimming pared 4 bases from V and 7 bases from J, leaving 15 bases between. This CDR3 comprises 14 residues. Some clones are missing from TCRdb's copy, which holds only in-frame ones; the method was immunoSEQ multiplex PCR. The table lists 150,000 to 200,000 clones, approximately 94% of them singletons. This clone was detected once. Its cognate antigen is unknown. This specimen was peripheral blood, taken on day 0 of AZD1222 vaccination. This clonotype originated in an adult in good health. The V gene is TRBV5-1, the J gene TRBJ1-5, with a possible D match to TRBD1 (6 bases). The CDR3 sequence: CASSTTGSPQPQHF. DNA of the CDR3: TGCGCCAGCAGCACGACAGGTAGTCCCCAGCCCCAGCATTTT.